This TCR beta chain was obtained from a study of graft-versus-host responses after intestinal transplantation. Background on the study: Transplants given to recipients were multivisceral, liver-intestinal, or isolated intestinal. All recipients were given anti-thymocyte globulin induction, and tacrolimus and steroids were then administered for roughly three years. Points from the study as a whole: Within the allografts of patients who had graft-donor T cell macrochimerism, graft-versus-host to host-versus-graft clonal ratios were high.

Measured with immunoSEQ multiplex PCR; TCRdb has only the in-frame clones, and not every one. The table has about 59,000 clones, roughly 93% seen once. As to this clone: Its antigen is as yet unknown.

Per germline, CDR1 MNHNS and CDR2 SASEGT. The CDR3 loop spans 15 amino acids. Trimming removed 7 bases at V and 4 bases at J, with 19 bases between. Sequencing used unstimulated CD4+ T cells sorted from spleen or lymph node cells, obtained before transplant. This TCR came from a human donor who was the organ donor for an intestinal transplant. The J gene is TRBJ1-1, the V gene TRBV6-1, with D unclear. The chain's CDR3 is CASKVLGTPSTEAFF. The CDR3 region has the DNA TGTGCCAGCAAGGTGTTGGGAACCCCTTCCACTGAAGCTTTCTTT.